A selection of T cell receptor beta chains follows, all from one sample in a study of STAT3 mutations in large granular lymphocyte leukemia. Only in-frame clones appear in the TCRdb table, and some are missing; sequencing was by immunoSEQ multiplex PCR. This sample yields several thousand clones, of which roughly 80% are seen a single time; under 85% belongs to the top ten. Sample: peripheral blood mononuclear cells. The source of these receptors is a man aged 35 to 55 with T-cell large granular lymphocyte leukemia. Some clones in this sample may be carry-over from other donors' samples. Both conserved end residues are part of each CDR3. A D gene is named only where the DNA matches it firmly. Clone sizes are given selectively: once, few, many, or a class where the clone is expanded.

size	V	D	J	CDR3	DNA
-	TRBV28	-	TRBJ1-2	CASSFRRDYGYTF	TGTGCCAGCAGTTTCCGGCGGGACTATGGCTACACCTTC
-	TRBV5-1	-	TRBJ1-1	CASSSPPGLSNTEAFF	TGCGCCAGCAGCTCCCCTCCGGGACTCTCGAACACTGAAGCTTTCTTT
-	TRBV4-3	-	TRBJ1-2	CASSQNNYGYTF	TGCGCCAGCAGCCAAAATAACTATGGCTACACCTTC
few	TRBV6-1	-	TRBJ2-1	CASSEFGMYEQFF	TGTGCCAGCAGTGAATTTGGCATGTATGAGCAGTTCTTC
-	TRBV29-1	-	TRBJ2-1	CSVDRLGASYNEQFF	TGCAGCGTTGACCGACTGGGGGCCTCTTACAATGAGCAGTTCTTC
once	TRBV7-9	-	TRBJ1-1	CASSSDRNTEAFF	TGTGCCAGCAGCTCCGACAGAAACACTGAAGCTTTCTTT
once	TRBV6-5	-	TRBJ2-1	CASSYNRPAEQFF	TGTGCCAGCAGTTACAACAGACCGGCGGAGCAGTTCTTC
-	TRBV9	TRBD1	TRBJ1-2	CASSFGQGSGYTF	TGTGCCAGCAGCTTTGGACAGGGAAGCGGCTACACCTTC
-	TRBV6-1	-	TRBJ1-6	CASSEGLALHF	TGTGCCAGCAGTGAAGGGCTGGCCCTCCACTTT
-	TRBV9	-	TRBJ1-6	CASSVVAAVGLNSPLHF	TGTGCCAGCAGCGTGGTGGCGGCGGTAGGATTAAATTCACCCCTCCACTTT
-	TRBV2	-	TRBJ2-3	CASGAGAHSTDTQYF	TGTGCCAGCGGGGCGGGGGCCCATAGCACAGATACGCAGTATTTT
-	TRBV5-1	-	TRBJ1-6	CASRVGDKSPLHF	TGCGCCAGCAGGGTTGGGGATAAATCACCCCTCCACTTT
-	TRBV29-1	-	TRBJ1-2	CSVDRRGGISYTF	TGCAGCGTTGACCGCCGTGGAGGGATCAGCTACACCTTC
-	TRBV18	TRBD1	TRBJ2-1	CASSQGEGTGSYNEQFF	TGTGCCAGCTCACAAGGGGAAGGGACAGGCTCCTACAATGAGCAGTTCTTC
-	TRBV6-5	-	TRBJ1-2	CASSYSKARGNYGYTF	TGTGCCAGCAGTTACTCGAAAGCCAGGGGTAACTATGGCTACACCTTC